This T cell receptor beta chain is drawn from a study of OX40 agonist ivuxolimab in advanced cancers. For the study at large: Ivuxolimab is a fully human IgG2 antibody that activates OX40 (CD134). Subjects had a mean age of roughly 60 years, with a range of roughly 23 to 80; 82.7% were male. Dose-escalation cases comprised hepatocellular carcinoma, melanoma, renal cell or head and neck cancer.

Generated by immunoSEQ multiplex PCR, the TCRdb table keeps only in-frame clones and is missing some. Found here are around 46,000 clones, roughly 90% of them singletons; the top ten hold about an eighth. The CDR3 loop spans 15 amino acids. V lost 0 bases to trimming and J lost 0 bases, with 6 bases between them. In germline, CDR1 is LGHNA, CDR2 YSLEER. Autoimmune disease history or systemic immunosuppression led to patients being barred. This TCR was sampled from an adult with an advanced solid tumor such as melanoma, head and neck, liver or kidney cancer. V usage is TRBV4-3 and J usage is TRBJ1-5; D gene ambiguous. The source material was CD4+ or CD8+ T cells sorted from blood, sampled in a trial of the OX40 agonist ivuxolimab. As DNA, the CDR3 is TGCGCCAGCAGCCAAGATCGGTATAGCAATCAGCCCCAGCATTTT. Residues: CASSQDRYSNQPQHF.